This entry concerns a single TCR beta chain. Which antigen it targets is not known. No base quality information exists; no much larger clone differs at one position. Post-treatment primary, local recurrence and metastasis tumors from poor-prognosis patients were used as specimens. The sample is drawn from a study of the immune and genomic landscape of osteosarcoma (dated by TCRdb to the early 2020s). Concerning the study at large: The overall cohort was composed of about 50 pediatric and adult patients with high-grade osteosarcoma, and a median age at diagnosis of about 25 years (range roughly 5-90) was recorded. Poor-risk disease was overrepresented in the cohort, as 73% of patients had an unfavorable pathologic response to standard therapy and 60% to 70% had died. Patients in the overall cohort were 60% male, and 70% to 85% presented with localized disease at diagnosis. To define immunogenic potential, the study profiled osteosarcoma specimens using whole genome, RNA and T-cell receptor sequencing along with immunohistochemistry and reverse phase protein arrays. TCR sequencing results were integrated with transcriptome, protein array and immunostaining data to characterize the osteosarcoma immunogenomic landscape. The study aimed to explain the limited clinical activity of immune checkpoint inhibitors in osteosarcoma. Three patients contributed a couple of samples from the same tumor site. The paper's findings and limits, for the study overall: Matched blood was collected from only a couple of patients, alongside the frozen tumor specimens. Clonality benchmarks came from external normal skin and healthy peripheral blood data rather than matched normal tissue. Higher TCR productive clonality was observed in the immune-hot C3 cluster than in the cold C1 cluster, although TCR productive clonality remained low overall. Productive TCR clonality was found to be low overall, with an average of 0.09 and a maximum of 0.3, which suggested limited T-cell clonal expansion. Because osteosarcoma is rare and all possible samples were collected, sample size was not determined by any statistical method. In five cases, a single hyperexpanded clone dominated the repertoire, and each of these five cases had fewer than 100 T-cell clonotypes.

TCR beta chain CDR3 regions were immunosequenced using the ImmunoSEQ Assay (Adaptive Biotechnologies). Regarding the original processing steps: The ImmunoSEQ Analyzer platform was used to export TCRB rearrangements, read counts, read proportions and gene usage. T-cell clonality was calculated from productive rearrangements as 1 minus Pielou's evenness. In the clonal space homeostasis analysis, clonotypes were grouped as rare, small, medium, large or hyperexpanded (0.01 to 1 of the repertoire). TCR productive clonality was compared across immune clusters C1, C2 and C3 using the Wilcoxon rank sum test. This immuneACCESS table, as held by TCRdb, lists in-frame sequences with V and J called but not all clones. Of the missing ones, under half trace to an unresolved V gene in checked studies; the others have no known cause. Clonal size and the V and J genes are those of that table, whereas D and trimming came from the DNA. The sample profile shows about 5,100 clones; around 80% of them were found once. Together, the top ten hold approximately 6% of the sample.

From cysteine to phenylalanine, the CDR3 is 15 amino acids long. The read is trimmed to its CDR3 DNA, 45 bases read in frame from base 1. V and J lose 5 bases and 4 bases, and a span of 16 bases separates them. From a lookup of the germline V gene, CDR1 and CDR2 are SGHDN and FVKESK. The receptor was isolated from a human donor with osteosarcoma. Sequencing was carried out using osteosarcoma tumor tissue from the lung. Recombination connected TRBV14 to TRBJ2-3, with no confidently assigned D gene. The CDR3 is CASSDGRPAADTQYF. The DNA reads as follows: TGTGCCAGCAGCGACGGCCGGCCCGCGGCAGATACGCAGTATTTT.